This TCR beta chain was identified in a study of OX40 agonist ivuxolimab in advanced cancers. For the study in its entirety: Ivuxolimab was a fully human IgG2 agonistic monoclonal antibody targeting the costimulatory receptor OX40 (CD134). In the dose-escalation cohort, around four fifths of patients were male, and the mean age was roughly 60 years with a range of about 20 to 80. The monotherapy dose-escalation portion (N ≈ 50 patients) of the phase I ivuxolimab trial is reported in the paper. The point of sequencing TCRbeta in the periphery was to test whether ivuxolimab changed TCR sequence diversity and drove clonal T-cell expansion. Intravenous ivuxolimab was administered to patients every 2 weeks at six dose levels: 0.01, 0.1, 0.3, 1.5, 3 and 10 mg/kg. Patients were allowed to have had prior anti-PD-1, anti-PD-L1 or anti-CTLA-4 therapy, and approximately 40% of the dose-escalation patients had been treated with checkpoint inhibitors. Among the approximately 50 dose-escalation patients, 19 had hepatocellular carcinoma, about 15 melanoma, 9 renal cell carcinoma and 9 head and neck cancer. Partial responses were achieved by three dose-escalation patients, of whom one had hepatocellular carcinoma and two had cutaneous melanoma. Results the study describes overall, beyond this receptor: The antigen specificity of the clonally expanded peripheral T cells was not determined. At doses of 0.1 to 3.0 mg/kg, clonal expansion of both CD4+ and CD8+ T cells in blood was seen between baseline and week 6. Low levels of normalized T-cell clonal expansion were also seen in some patients who did not respond. After ivuxolimab, more expanded clones were found on average in CD8+ T cells than in CD4+ T cells. Partial responders in the 0.1-3.0 mg/kg groups had among the lowest normalized peripheral clonal expansion, especially among CD8+ T cells.

Worth noting for this clone: Which antigen it targets is not known. Per-nucleotide qualities are absent, and no much larger clonotype sits a single base away.

The CDR3 sequence holds 17 residues, the cysteine and phenylalanine included. The CDR3 DNA has 51 bases and is translated from base 1. V and J lose 3 bases and 2 bases, and a span of 17 bases separates them. Looking up the germline V gene yields CDR1 SGHRS and CDR2 YFSETQ. Patients with a history of autoimmune disease or receiving systemic immunosuppression were excluded from the trial. Peripheral blood for TCR sequencing was collected from all dose cohorts at baseline, on cycle 4 day 1, and on cycle 7 day 1. Samples were obtained from an open-label, multicenter, first-in-human phase I dose-escalation trial of ivuxolimab. Adults with locally advanced or metastatic melanoma, renal cell carcinoma, hepatocellular carcinoma or head and neck squamous cell carcinoma were enrolled in the trial. Before TCR sequencing, CD4+ T cells and CD8+ T cells were sorted from peripheral blood as separate populations.

To sequence the TCRbeta CDR3 region, genomic DNA was isolated from the sorted cells. The immunoSEQ Assay was used to sequence the TCRbeta CDR3 regions. TCRdb mirrors the immuneACCESS table, restricted to in-frame sequences. Some clones are absent from its copies; in checked studies, under half trace to an unresolved V gene, and the reason for the others is unknown. The sample table lists 70,000 or so clones, 80% to 90% of them with a count of one. About 1.1% of the sample is in the top ten clones. The starting material was CD4+ or CD8+ T cells sorted from blood, obtained in a trial of the OX40 agonist ivuxolimab. The rearranged chain carries TRBV5-1 and TRBJ2-2; perhaps TRBD1 is the D gene, with 6 bases matching. The clonotype comes from an adult with an advanced solid tumor such as melanoma, head and neck, liver or kidney cancer. The DNA sequence follows: TGCGCCAGCAGCTATGGCCAGGGGTGGGCAAACACCGGGGAGCTGTTTTTT. Its protein reads: CASSYGQGWANTGELFF.